The present T cell receptor beta chain was sequenced within a study of a mutant IDH1 vaccine in newly diagnosed glioma. Study overall: Most patients had received both radiotherapy and temozolomide, the prior options being radiotherapy, temozolomide, or both.

Profiled with immunoSEQ multiplex PCR; TCRdb holds only in-frame clones, not every one. Altogether some 95,000 clones are present, over 75% being singletons, with the ten largest covering roughly 7%. The V and J ends lost 9 bases and 1 base respectively, with 13 bases between them. The CDR3 is 13 amino acids. Germline V gene data show CDR1 as MDHEN and CDR2 as SYDVKM. Time point here: baseline, week 1 (first vaccination visit). This sample's treatment: pre-vaccination baseline after standard-of-care therapy. Tumors from donors were new WHO grade 3 or 4 IDH1-mutant astrocytomas with ATRX loss. The sequence was obtained from a man between 40 and 49 years old with glioma. Material: PBMCs, obtained from a glioma patient treated with radiotherapy, temozolomide or both. The chain has TRBV28 and TRBJ2-7; D perhaps matches TRBD2 (5 bases). CDR3: CASRRLPSYEQYF. The CDR3 region has the DNA TGTGCCAGTAGGAGGTTGCCATCCTACGAGCAGTACTTC.